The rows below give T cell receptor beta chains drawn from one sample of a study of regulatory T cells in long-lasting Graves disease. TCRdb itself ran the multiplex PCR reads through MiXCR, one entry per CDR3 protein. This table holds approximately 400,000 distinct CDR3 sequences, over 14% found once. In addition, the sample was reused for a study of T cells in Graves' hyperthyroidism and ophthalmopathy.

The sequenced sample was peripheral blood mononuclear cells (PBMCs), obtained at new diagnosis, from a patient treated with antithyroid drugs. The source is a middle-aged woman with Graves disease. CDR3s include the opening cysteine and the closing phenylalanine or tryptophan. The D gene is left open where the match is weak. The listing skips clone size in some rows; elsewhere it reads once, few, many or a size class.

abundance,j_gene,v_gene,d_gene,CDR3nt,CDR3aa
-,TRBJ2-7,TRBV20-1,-,TGCAGTGCTAGAAATCTGAAAACCTACGAGCAGTACTTC,CSARNLKTYEQYF
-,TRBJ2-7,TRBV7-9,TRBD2,TGTGCCAGCAGCGCGCGACCGGGACTAGCGGGAGTGTCCGAGCAGTACTTC,CASSARPGLAGVSEQYF
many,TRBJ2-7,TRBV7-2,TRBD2,TGTGCCAGCAGCTTTAGCGGGAGACCATACGAGCAGTACTTC,CASSFSGRPYEQYF
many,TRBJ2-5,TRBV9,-,TGTGCCAGCAGCGACGTAGGATCGGGGACCCAGTACTTC,CASSDVGSGTQYF
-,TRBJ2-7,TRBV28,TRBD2,TGTGCCAGCAGGAGATATAGCGGGAGAGGGTACGAGCAGTACTTC,CASRRYSGRGYEQYF
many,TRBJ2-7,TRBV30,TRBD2,TGTGCCTGGAGTACCGGGACTAGCGATTCTTACGAGCAGTACTTC,CAWSTGTSDSYEQYF
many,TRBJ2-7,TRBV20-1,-,TGCAGTGCTAGAGATCGGAGGGAGAGCTCCTACGAGCAGTACTTC,CSARDRRESSYEQYF
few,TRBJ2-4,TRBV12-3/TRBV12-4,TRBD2,TGTGCCAGCAGCCCCAAGAGCGGGAGAAACATTCAGTACTTC,CASSPKSGRNIQYF
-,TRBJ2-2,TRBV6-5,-,TGTGCCAGCAGTTACGGGCTAGGACGGAAGAACACCGGGGAGCTGTTTTTT,CASSYGLGRKNTGELFF
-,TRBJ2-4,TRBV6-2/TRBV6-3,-,TGTGCCAGCAGCGATACCGTTGGGAGGCTAGCCAAAAACATTCAGTACTTC,CASSDTVGRLAKNIQYF
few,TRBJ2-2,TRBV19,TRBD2,TGTGCCAGTATGGGACTAGCGGGAGGGTTAGGCACCGGGGAGCTGTTTTTT,CASMGLAGGLGTGELFF
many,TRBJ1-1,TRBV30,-,TGTGCCTGGAGTGTCCCAGGGGACGCTGAAGCTTTCTTT,CAWSVPGDAEAFF
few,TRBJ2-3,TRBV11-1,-,TGTGCCAGCAGTGAATCCCTCCCAGATACGCAGTATTTT,CASSESLPDTQYF
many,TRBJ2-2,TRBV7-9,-,TGTGCCAGCAGCTTAGGGATTTCGAACACCGGGGAGCTGTTTTTT,CASSLGISNTGELFF
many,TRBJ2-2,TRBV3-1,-,TGTGCCAGCAACCCAACAGGGACGAACACCGGGGAGCTGTTTTTT,CASNPTGTNTGELFF
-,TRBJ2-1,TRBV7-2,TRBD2,TGTGCCAGCAGCTTAGGGCCTGGGACTAGCTATGAGCAGTTCTTC,CASSLGPGTSYEQFF
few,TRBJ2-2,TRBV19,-,TGTGCCAGTAGTATGACGGGCCTGAAGACCGGGGAGCTGTTTTTT,CASSMTGLKTGELFF
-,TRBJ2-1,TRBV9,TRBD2,TGTGCCAGCAGCTCGGGACTAGGGGGATTTAATGAGCAGTTCTTC,CASSSGLGGFNEQFF